This TCR beta chain was captured in a study of blood T cell repertoires in COVID-19. Study details: Acute and convalescent COVID-19 samples came from the United States, Italy and Spain. PBMCs, B-cell-depleted T cells, or T cells provided the cDNA or gDNA that made up the material.

Authors' analysis steps: Scientists estimated how many nucleated cells there were by amplifying reference gene primers. Data came from immunoSEQ multiplex PCR; TCRdb stores just in-frame clones and leaves some out. The D gene and trimming were derived from the DNA, and the V and J assignments and clone size from that table. The profile shows about 160,000 clones, 85% of them singletons. Germline V gene lookup returns CDR1 MNHEY and CDR2 SMNVEV (reference sequence). The CDR3 has 15 amino acids. Trimming left V 5 bases short and J 4 bases short, with 12 bases between. The TCR sequence derives from a man aged 40-49 years with acute or convalescent COVID-19. The source material was peripheral blood. V usage is TRBV27 and J usage is TRBJ1-6, with a possible D match to TRBD1 (5 bases). CDR3: CASSPGTAYNSPLHF. The CDR3 DNA reads as TGTGCCAGCAGTCCCGGGACTGCGTATAATTCACCCCTCCACTTT.